This TCR beta chain was observed in a study of cytomegalovirus exposure and HLA in healthy donors. Per germline, CDR1 MDHEN and CDR2 SYDVKM. The CDR3 covers 15 residues. Trimming stripped 5 bases from V and 7 bases from J, with 21 bases between. Measured with immunoSEQ multiplex PCR; TCRdb has only the in-frame clones, and not every one. The table includes 200,000 or so clones, approximately 88% detected once. General study points: In the roughly 110 validation repertoires, more than 85% of cluster scores exceeded 0, per a later analysis. Cytomegalovirus-associated TCR beta chains were listed, numbering under 200.

Remarks on this clone: The antigen is undetermined.

The chain couples TRBV28 to TRBJ2-7, with TRBD2 as a possible D gene (5 bases). The specimen sequenced was PBMCs. The receptor's source is a man between 18 and 35 years old in good health and CMV-seropositive. CDR3 sequence (DNA): TGTGCCAGCAGTGCCCCCCAGCGGAGTACGGGTGAGCAGTACTTC. Its protein is CASSAPQRSTGEQYF.